The sequence of this T cell receptor (beta chain) was determined in a study of T cell repertoires in cytomegalovirus infection. General study findings and limits: Totalled public TCR beta family frequency picked out people who carried CMV plus the relevant HLA. Clonotype analysis showed dominance of the ex vivo response by HLA-C-restricted CMV-specific TCR beta clonotypes.

The CDR3 runs 13 residues. CDR1 MNHGY and CDR2 SAAAGT come from the germline V gene. The germline V and J ends were trimmed by 0 bases and 5 bases, with 6 bases remaining between them. About this clonotype: What it binds is not known.

TCRdb re-analysed the reads in MiXCR, keeping a single row per CDR3 protein. The profile shows 200,000 to 300,000 distinct CDR3 sequences, roughly 10% of them singletons. The chain couples TRBV6-8 to TRBJ2-3; the D is unclear. The TCR sequence derives from a human donor in good health (CMV status not recorded). Some clones in this sample may be carry-over from other donors' samples. What was sequenced was PBMCs. CDR3 DNA: TGTGCCAGCAGTTACTCGAACCTAGATACGCAGTATTTT. This gives the protein CASSYSNLDTQYF.